This T cell receptor beta chain came from a study of CD8 T cells in Susac syndrome. TEMRA cells were FACS-enriched, while CD8+ and CD4+ T cells were negatively isolated. When the RNA was reverse transcribed, random hexamers were used with an input of roughly 0.45 to 1 ug. TCRdb reprocessed the immunoSEQ multiplex PCR reads with MiXCR, giving one entry per CDR3 protein. The table lists 150,000 to 200,000 distinct CDR3 sequences, about 91% of them singletons. Sequenced: CD4+ T cells from PBMCs. The source of this sequence is a human donor with Susac syndrome.

In DNA, the CDR3 is TGCAGTGCTCCCCGCGGGGGCGGGGGAGCAGATACGCAGTATTTT. Translating it yields CSAPRGGGGADTQYF. The J gene is TRBJ2-3, the V gene TRBV20-1, with D possibly TRBD2 on 7 matching bases. Trimming pared 5 bases from V and 4 bases from J, leaving 19 bases between. From germline, CDR1 is DFQATT and CDR2 SNEGSKA (reference sequence). The CDR3 runs to 15 residues.